Below are 22 T cell receptor beta chains sequenced from a single sample in a study of T cell repertoires in cytomegalovirus infection. Using its own MiXCR run on the reads, TCRdb lists one record per CDR3 protein. The sample carries 80,000 to 130,000 distinct CDR3 sequences, about a quarter recorded once. Sequencing was carried out using CD8+ T cells from PBMCs. These receptors came from a human donor in good health (CMV status not recorded). Some clones in this sample may be carry-over from other donors' samples.

This clonotype was seen repeatedly, ten times or more. The genes are TRBV20-1 and TRBJ2-7; D perhaps matches TRBD2 (6 bases). The length of the CDR3 is 14 residues. V was clipped by 1 base and J by 2 bases, with 12 bases between them. Germline V gene data show CDR1 as DFQATT and CDR2 as SNEGSKA (reference sequence). CDR3 bases: TGCAGTGCTAGAGGGGACTCGGACACCTACGAGCAGTACTTC. This encodes CSARGDSDTYEQYF.

The chain employs TRBV27 and TRBJ2-2, with 7 positions matching TRBD2. V lost 6 bases, J lost 5 bases, and 9 bases stayed unmatched. Germline V gene sequence: CDR1 MNHEY, CDR2 SMNVEV (reference sequence). This CDR3 contains 15 residues. The CDR3: CASRPRWGGTGELFF. For the CDR3, the DNA is TGTGCCAGCAGGCCCCGGTGGGGGGGAACCGGGGAGCTGTTTTTT.

The chain is built from TRBV2 and TRBJ1-1, with D perhaps TRBD1 (5 bases). Trimming removed 1 base from V and 3 bases from J, with 15 bases in between. This CDR3 has 16 amino acids. Germline V gene data show CDR1 as SNHLY and CDR2 as FYNNEI. In nucleotides, the CDR3 is TGTGCCAGCAGTGAAGGGGTAGGGGCGGAGGACACTGAAGCTTTCTTT. Residues: CASSEGVGAEDTEAFF. The whole variable domain, remainder taken from reference TRBV2 and TRBJ1-1, is EPEVTQTPSHQVTQMGQEVILRCVPISNHLYFYWYRQILGQKVEFLVSFYNNEISEKSEIFDDQFSVERPDGSNFTLKIRSTKLEDSAMYFCASSEGVGAEDTEAFFGQGTRLTVV.

This chain uses TRBV11-2 with TRBJ1-2; 9 bases are a match to TRBD1. Germline CDR1 and CDR2: SGHAT and FQNNGV. This CDR3 has 15 residues. The V gene end was trimmed by 1 base and the J gene end by 4 bases; junction bases not matched to a gene: 4. As DNA, the CDR3 is TGTGCCAGCAGCTTAGGTGGGACAGGGCTCTATGGCTACACCTTC. Amino acids: CASSLGGTGLYGYTF.

The J gene is TRBJ2-1, the V gene TRBV28; D not certain. V was trimmed by 7 bases and J by 6 bases, leaving 16 bases between them. The CDR3 is 14 amino acids. CDR1 is MDHEN and CDR2 is SYDVKM in the germline V gene. CDR3 nucleotides: TGTGCCAGCACTCCTTTGGCCATTAGCAATGAGCAGTTCTTC. This sequence encodes CASTPLAISNEQFF.

This clonotype was counted a few times. The J gene is TRBJ2-1, the V gene TRBV7-9; D gene ambiguous. CDR1 and CDR2 (germline): SEHNR, FQNEAQ (reference sequence). V lost 3 bases and J lost 14, with 8 bases in between. CDR3 length: 10 residues. The DNA of the CDR3 is TGTGCCAGCAGCTTCGATCGGGAGTTCTTC. Its translation is CASSFDREFF.

This clonotype was observed a few times. V usage is TRBV7-9 and J usage is TRBJ2-1; maybe TRBD2 (6 bases). This CDR3 comprises 13 residues. V dropped 4 bases and J dropped 9 bases, with 13 bases sitting between them. In germline, CDR1 is SEHNR, CDR2 FQNEAQ (reference sequence). This chain's CDR3 is CASSSTSYGEQFF. Written as DNA, the CDR3 is TGTGCCAGCAGCTCTACTAGCTATGGTGAGCAGTTCTTC.

The sample holds many counts of this clonotype. The rearrangement uses TRBV7-2 and TRBJ2-4; no firm D call. Trimming took 1 base from V and 0 from J, leaving 13 bases between them. The CDR3 contains 17 residues. The germline gives CDR1 SGHTA, CDR2 FQGNSA. The CDR3 sequence: CASSLGAAFLAKNIQYF. CDR3 nucleotide sequence: TGTGCCAGCAGCTTAGGGGCAGCGTTTTTAGCCAAAAACATTCAGTACTTC.

This clonotype was seen only a few times. The V call is TRBV28, the J call TRBJ2-1; D is perhaps TRBD1 or TRBD2 (5 bases each). Germline V CDR1 and CDR2: MDHEN, SYDVKM. The CDR3 runs to 15 residues. The germline V and J ends were trimmed by 3 bases and 2 bases, with 11 bases remaining between them. The CDR3 nucleotides are TGTGCCAGCAGTTTTGAGGGGACCCCCTACAATGAGCAGTTCTTC. This encodes CASSFEGTPYNEQFF.

This clonotype was observed at least ten times. This rearrangement joins TRBV7-6 to TRBJ2-5, with 9 bases identical to TRBD1. Trimming cost V 5 bases and J 3 bases; bases outside gene matches: 10. The CDR3 is 16 residues long. Germline lookup yields CDR1 SGHVS and CDR2 FNYEAQ. The CDR3 DNA reads as TGTGCCAGCAGCAACCAGGACAGGGGAGGCGAAGAGACCCAGTACTTC. This codes for CASSNQDRGGEETQYF.

The chain employs TRBV6-2 or TRBV6-3 and TRBJ1-5, with D hard to call. This CDR3 contains 14 residues. The V end was cut by 2 bases, the J end by 6 bases, with 11 bases between. Germline CDR1 reads MNHEY; CDR2 reads SVGEGT. CDR3 nucleotide sequence: TGTGCCAGCAGTTACGGGCAGGAGTCTCAGCCCCAGCATTTT. It codes for CASSYGQESQPQHF.

This clonotype was seen a handful of times. This chain connects TRBV28 to TRBJ1-2; a possible D gene is TRBD1 (6 bases). This CDR3 contains 12 residues. V lost 7 bases and J 7 bases, leaving 13 bases between the germline ends. Germline-derived CDR1 and CDR2 are MDHEN and SYDVKM. For the CDR3, the DNA is TGTGCCAGCACCCTGACAGGTAGTGGCTACACCTTC. Translated, it gives CASTLTGSGYTF.

This sequence joins TRBV28 and TRBJ1-1; 7 bases map to TRBD1. The germline CDR1 and CDR2 sequences are MDHEN and SYDVKM. This CDR3 is built from 14 residues. Trimming removed 8 bases from V and 0 bases from J; junction bases left unmatched: 6. CDR3 DNA: TGTGCCAGCGAGGGACAGCTCATGAACACTGAAGCTTTCTTT. Its translation: CASEGQLMNTEAFF.

This clonotype was seen repeatedly, ten times or more. The chain employs TRBV20-1 and TRBJ1-1; 10 bases map to TRBD1. The junction had 14 bases not matched to a gene; V was cut back by 0 bases and J by 7 bases. The CDR3 contains 17 residues. The germline CDR1 and CDR2 sequences are DFQATT and SNEGSKA (reference sequence). CDR3 in DNA: TGCAGTGCTAGAGACAGGGACAGGGGAACGGGGACGGATGAAGCTTTCTTT. It encodes CSARDRDRGTGTDEAFF.

This clonotype was detected only a few times. The chain has TRBV7-6 and TRBJ2-5; D may be TRBD2 (7 bases). The CDR3 totals 17 residues. Germline V CDR1 and CDR2: SGHVS, FNYEAQ. V lost 2 bases, J lost 2 bases, and 18 bases lay in between. This CDR3 is CASSLSGASGSQETQYF. In DNA form, the CDR3 reads TGTGCCAGCAGCTTATCGGGGGCTAGCGGATCACAAGAGACCCAGTACTTC.

This chain joins TRBV12-3 or TRBV12-4 and TRBJ2-5; 8 bases fit TRBD2. V dropped 8 bases and J dropped 3; count of bases not matched to a gene: 8. The CDR3 totals 14 residues. CDR3 in DNA: TGTGCCAGCGCCCCGGGGGGGCCGAAAGAGACCCAGTACTTC. It is translated as CASAPGGPKETQYF.

The chain links TRBV6-2 or TRBV6-3 to TRBJ2-7; 7 bases map to TRBD1. The CDR3 loop spans 12 amino acids. Losses at the gene ends were 2 bases for V and 7 bases for J; bases not matched to a gene: 2. Per the germline V gene, CDR1 is MNHEY and CDR2 is SVGEGT. CDR3 bases: TGTGCCAGCAGTTACCCAGGGGGTGAGCAGTACTTC. Amino acid sequence: CASSYPGGEQYF.

CDR3: CSAREGGDHYGYTF. DNA for the CDR3: TGCAGTGCTAGAGAGGGCGGCGACCACTATGGCTACACCTTC. The rearrangement uses TRBV20-1 and TRBJ1-2; D is uncertain. Trimming took off 0 bases at V and 3 bases at J, with 11 bases between the two ends. Germline loops: CDR1 DFQATT, CDR2 SNEGSKA (reference sequence). The CDR3 is 14 residues long.

This clonotype has more than one count but fewer than ten. The V and J genes are TRBV13 and TRBJ2-1; 9 nucleotides align to TRBD1. Looked up from germline, CDR1 is PRHDT and CDR2 is FYEKMQ (reference sequence). V lost 1 base, J lost 2 bases, and 3 bases stayed unmatched. There are 16 residues in the CDR3. Here the CDR3 reads CASSLERQGAYNEQFF. The CDR3 nucleotides read TGTGCCAGCAGCTTAGAACGACAGGGGGCCTACAATGAGCAGTTCTTC.

V and J are TRBV29-1 and TRBJ2-1; possibly TRBD1 or TRBD2 for D (5 bases each). V was shortened by 6 bases and J by 0 bases, with 9 bases between the two germline ends. The germline V gene has CDR1 SQVTM and CDR2 ANQGSEA. The CDR3 runs 13 residues. CDR3 loop: CSVEGSSYNEQFF. CDR3 DNA sequence: TGCAGCGTCGAGGGGAGCTCCTACAATGAGCAGTTCTTC.

This clonotype showed up many times. CDR3 amino acids: CASSSPDSDLRETQYF. The CDR3 DNA is TGTGCCAGCAGCTCGCCAGACAGCGACCTCCGAGAGACCCAGTACTTC. The chain employs TRBV7-8 and TRBJ2-5; a weak D match, TRBD1 (5 bases). V dropped 4 bases and J dropped 4 bases, with 19 bases sitting between them. Germline assignment: CDR1 SGHVS and CDR2 FQNEAQ. This CDR3 has 16 residues.

About this clonotype: Sequence at one end of the junction differs from germline and may be a read error. V is TRBV28 and J is TRBJ2-7, with D possibly TRBD2 on 7 matching bases. The CDR3 length is 14 residues. Germline V gene data show CDR1 as MDHEN and CDR2 as SYDVKM. The CDR3 here is CASNLKGGGAEQYF. In DNA, the CDR3 is TGTGCCAGCAATTTAAAGGGAGGGGGAGCCGAGCAGTACTTC.